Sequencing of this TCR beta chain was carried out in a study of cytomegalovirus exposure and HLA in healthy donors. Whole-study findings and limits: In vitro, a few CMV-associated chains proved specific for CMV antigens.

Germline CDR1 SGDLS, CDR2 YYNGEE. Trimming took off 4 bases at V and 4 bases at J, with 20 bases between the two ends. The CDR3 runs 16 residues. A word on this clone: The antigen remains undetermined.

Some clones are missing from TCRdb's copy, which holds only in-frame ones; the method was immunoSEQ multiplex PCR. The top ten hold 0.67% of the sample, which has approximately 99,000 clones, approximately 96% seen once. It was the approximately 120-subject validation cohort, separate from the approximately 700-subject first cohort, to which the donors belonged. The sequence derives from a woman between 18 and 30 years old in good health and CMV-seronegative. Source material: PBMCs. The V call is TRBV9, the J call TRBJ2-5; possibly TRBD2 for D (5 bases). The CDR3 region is CASSSAVGGLGETQYF. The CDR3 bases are TGTGCCAGCAGCTCAGCCGTCGGCGGGTTGGGAGAGACCCAGTACTTC.